The present T cell receptor beta chain was sequenced within a study of CD8+CD57+ T cells in acquired aplastic anemia. The patients chosen for sequencing had shown expansion of CD8+CD57+ cells (detected by flow cytometry). Notes on the study in general: In CD8+ cells, Simpson's diversity showed no significant difference between patients and controls. Shared by patients and controls, 25 to 30 CD8+ CDR3s were abundant in patients.

Genomic DNA constituted the template upon which TCR beta VDJ and CDR3 profiling was performed. TCRdb recomputed calls from the reads with MiXCR, one row per CDR3 protein. The table includes 200,000 to 300,000 distinct CDR3 sequences, approximately 86% detected once. The CDR3 covers 14 residues. Germline CDR1 is LGHNT and CDR2 is FRNRAP. In the case of this clonotype: Its cognate antigen is unknown. Mismatch with germline at one junction end may stem from a read error.

This clonotype was sampled from a human donor with aplastic anemia. V and J are TRBV12-5 and TRBJ2-3, with D perhaps TRBD1 (6 bases). Sequenced: sorted CD4+, CD8+, or CD8+CD57+ T cells (not recorded which) from PBMCs. CDR3 in DNA: TGTGCTAGTGCCTCCGCGACAGGCAATTCACCCCACCACTTT. It specifies CASASATGNSPHHF.